These T cell receptor beta chains were read from a single sample in a study of molecular identifiers for immune sequencing clone quantification. TCRdb re-called the PCR reads with MiXCR, one entry per CDR3 protein. The data hold about 9,800 distinct CDR3 sequences, with approximately 20% observed a single time. The sequencing sample was made of naive CD8+ T cells from blood, with Jurkat cell RNA spiked in. The receptors were gathered from a human donor in good health. Some libraries in this study had Jurkat cell RNA spiked in. Each CDR3 is given with its conserved first and last residue. The D gene is left open where the match is weak. Clone size appears in some rows only: once, few, many, or a class for an expanded clone.

CDR3 protein: CASRARLGPEQFF; CDR3 DNA: TGTGCCAGCAGGGCACGACTAGGACCTGAGCAGTTCTTC; D gene: NA; V gene: TRBV2; clone size: NA; J gene: TRBJ2-1
CDR3 protein: CASSGVEGLGANVLTF; CDR3 DNA: TGTGCCAGCAGTGGGGTAGAGGGACTCGGGGCCAACGTCCTGACTTTC; D gene: NA; V gene: TRBV11-2; clone size: medium-sized; J gene: TRBJ2-6
CDR3 protein: CASSFRVRNQPQHF; CDR3 DNA: TGTGCCAGCAGTTTCAGGGTCCGCAATCAGCCCCAGCATTTT; D gene: NA; V gene: TRBV28; clone size: medium-sized; J gene: TRBJ1-5
CDR3 protein: CASSLGTASRDEQYF; CDR3 DNA: TGTGCCAGCAGCCTCGGGACAGCATCACGGGACGAGCAGTACTTC; D gene: TRBD1; V gene: TRBV28; clone size: many; J gene: TRBJ2-7
CDR3 protein: CASSYEVYEQYF; CDR3 DNA: TGTGCCAGCAGTTACGAGGTTTACGAGCAGTACTTC; D gene: NA; V gene: TRBV6-6; clone size: many; J gene: TRBJ2-7
CDR3 protein: CSVSGQALSYEQYF; CDR3 DNA: TGCAGCGTTTCCGGACAGGCACTCTCCTACGAGCAGTACTTC; D gene: TRBD1; V gene: TRBV29-1; clone size: medium-sized; J gene: TRBJ2-7
CDR3 protein: CASSSGTGYEKLFF; CDR3 DNA: TGTGCCAGCAGCTCCGGGACAGGGTACGAAAAACTGTTTTTT; D gene: TRBD1; V gene: TRBV7-9; clone size: medium-sized; J gene: TRBJ1-4
CDR3 protein: CASSQYVQGFSYNEQFF; CDR3 DNA: TGCGCCAGCAGCCAATACGTCCAGGGCTTCTCCTACAATGAGCAGTTCTTC; D gene: NA; V gene: TRBV4-3; clone size: many; J gene: TRBJ2-1
CDR3 protein: CASSLAGATEAFF; CDR3 DNA: TGTGCCAGCAGCTTAGCAGGGGCCACTGAAGCTTTCTTT; D gene: NA; V gene: TRBV7-8; clone size: medium-sized; J gene: TRBJ1-1
CDR3 protein: CASSSLTGYQPQHF; CDR3 DNA: TGTGCCAGCAGCTCCCTGACAGGGTACCAGCCCCAGCATTTT; D gene: TRBD1; V gene: TRBV7-2; clone size: medium-sized; J gene: TRBJ1-5
CDR3 protein: CASSQDSGGRTEAFF; CDR3 DNA: TGCGCCAGCAGCCAGGATTCAGGGGGTCGAACTGAAGCTTTCTTT; D gene: TRBD1; V gene: TRBV4-3; clone size: many; J gene: TRBJ1-1
CDR3 protein: CSARDLDGHNQPQHF; CDR3 DNA: TGCAGTGCTAGAGATCTCGACGGACACAATCAGCCCCAGCATTTT; D gene: NA; V gene: TRBV20-1; clone size: many; J gene: TRBJ1-5
CDR3 protein: CASSQDSGYQPQHF; CDR3 DNA: TGCGCCAGCAGCCAAGATTCAGGGTATCAGCCCCAGCATTTT; D gene: NA; V gene: TRBV4-3; clone size: NA; J gene: TRBJ1-5
CDR3 protein: CASSFGTEAFF; CDR3 DNA: TGTGCCAGCAGCTTCGGGACTGAAGCTTTCTTT; D gene: NA; V gene: TRBV7-9; clone size: NA; J gene: TRBJ1-1
CDR3 protein: CISVPEAHRQMNTEAFF; CDR3 DNA: NA; D gene: NA; V gene: TRBV7-5; clone size: many; J gene: TRBJ1-1
CDR3 protein: CASSLYPSANQPQHF; CDR3 DNA: TGCGCCAGCAGCCTGTATCCATCGGCCAATCAGCCCCAGCATTTT; D gene: NA; V gene: TRBV4-1; clone size: NA; J gene: TRBJ1-5
CDR3 protein: CASKQGANIGYTF; CDR3 DNA: TGTGCCAGCAAACAAGGGGCGAATATTGGCTACACCTTC; D gene: NA; V gene: TRBV5-4; clone size: many; J gene: TRBJ1-2
CDR3 protein: CASSFGSGGHGETQYF; CDR3 DNA: TGCGCCAGCAGCTTTGGAAGCGGGGGGCATGGAGAGACCCAGTACTTC; D gene: TRBD2; V gene: TRBV5-1; clone size: medium-sized; J gene: TRBJ2-5
CDR3 protein: CASSHPEGWGLLNTEAFF; CDR3 DNA: TGCGCCAGCAGTCACCCGGAGGGCTGGGGCCTTTTGAACACTGAAGCTTTCTTT; D gene: NA; V gene: TRBV23-1; clone size: many; J gene: TRBJ1-1
CDR3 protein: CASSQEPGQVLYEQYF; CDR3 DNA: TGCGCCAGCAGCCAAGAACCCGGACAGGTCCTCTACGAGCAGTACTTC; D gene: TRBD1; V gene: TRBV4-1; clone size: medium-sized; J gene: TRBJ2-7
CDR3 protein: CASSFPQTSGGPPGELFF; CDR3 DNA: TGTGCCAGCAGCTTCCCACAGACTAGCGGGGGACCTCCCGGGGAGCTGTTTTTT; D gene: TRBD2; V gene: TRBV7-6; clone size: medium-sized; J gene: TRBJ2-2
CDR3 protein: CSASHGGGTKNIQYF; CDR3 DNA: TGCAGTGCTAGTCACGGGGGAGGAACCAAAAACATTCAGTACTTC; D gene: NA; V gene: TRBV20-1; clone size: many; J gene: TRBJ2-4
CDR3 protein: CAAGAANTGELFF; CDR3 DNA: TGTGCCGCAGGGGCAGCCAACACCGGGGAGCTGTTTTTT; D gene: NA; V gene: TRBV6-2/TRBV6-3; clone size: many; J gene: TRBJ2-2
CDR3 protein: CASSSRRLAAYNEQFF; CDR3 DNA: TGTGCCAGCAGTTCCCGAAGACTAGCAGCCTACAATGAGCAGTTCTTC; D gene: TRBD2; V gene: TRBV12-3/TRBV12-4; clone size: many; J gene: TRBJ2-1
CDR3 protein: CASSFFINEKLFF; CDR3 DNA: TGTGCCAGCAGTTTCTTTATTAATGAAAAACTGTTTTTT; D gene: NA; V gene: TRBV27; clone size: many; J gene: TRBJ1-4
CDR3 protein: CASSFEDRSYNEKPFF; CDR3 DNA: TGTGCCAGCAGTTTCGAGGACCGGTCCTATAATGAAAAACCGTTTTTT; D gene: NA; V gene: TRBV28; clone size: many; J gene: TRBJ1-4
CDR3 protein: CASRGDYLEETQYF; CDR3 DNA: TGCGCCAGCAGGGGGGACTACCTGGAAGAGACCCAGTACTTC; D gene: TRBD2; V gene: TRBV4-1; clone size: medium-sized; J gene: TRBJ2-5
CDR3 protein: CASSTGTTTDTQYF; CDR3 DNA: TGTGCCAGCAGCACCGGGACTACCACAGATACGCAGTATTTT; D gene: TRBD2; V gene: TRBV5-4; clone size: medium-sized; J gene: TRBJ2-3
CDR3 protein: CASSLGTVNSPLHF; CDR3 DNA: TGTGCCAGCAGCTTGGGGACAGTCAATTCACCCCTCCACTTT; D gene: NA; V gene: TRBV5-6; clone size: many; J gene: TRBJ1-6
CDR3 protein: CSATNPSSGNTIYF; CDR3 DNA: TGCAGTGCTACTAACCCGAGCTCTGGAAACACCATATATTTT; D gene: NA; V gene: TRBV20-1; clone size: medium-sized; J gene: TRBJ1-3
CDR3 protein: CASSITTGTGGYTF; CDR3 DNA: TGTGCCAGCAGTATCACGACAGGAACCGGAGGCTACACCTTC; D gene: NA; V gene: TRBV27; clone size: many; J gene: TRBJ1-2
CDR3 protein: CASSFPTSGGAGFYNEQFF; CDR3 DNA: TGTGCCAGCAGCTTCCCGACTAGCGGGGGGGCCGGTTTCTACAATGAGCAGTTCTTC; D gene: TRBD2; V gene: TRBV11-2; clone size: many; J gene: TRBJ2-1
CDR3 protein: CASSPPPGPRPGDEQFF; CDR3 DNA: TGTGCCAGCAGCCCGCCACCGGGACCCAGGCCCGGCGATGAGCAGTTCTTC; D gene: NA; V gene: TRBV7-2; clone size: NA; J gene: TRBJ2-1
CDR3 protein: CASSQGTGTGDFEQYF; CDR3 DNA: TGCGCCAGCAGCCAAGGAACCGGGACAGGGGACTTCGAGCAGTACTTC; D gene: TRBD1; V gene: TRBV4-1; clone size: many; J gene: TRBJ2-7
CDR3 protein: CASSTDRPGSGANVLTF; CDR3 DNA: TGTGCCAGCAGTACGGACAGGCCGGGCTCTGGGGCCAACGTCCTGACTTTC; D gene: TRBD1; V gene: TRBV12-3/TRBV12-4; clone size: medium-sized; J gene: TRBJ2-6
CDR3 protein: CASSLPTSDEQFF; CDR3 DNA: TGCGCCAGCAGCCTCCCAACTAGCGATGAGCAGTTCTTC; D gene: TRBD2; V gene: TRBV4-1; clone size: medium-sized; J gene: TRBJ2-1
CDR3 protein: CASSYDSYNEQFF; CDR3 DNA: TGTGCCAGTTCATACGATTCCTACAATGAGCAGTTCTTC; D gene: NA; V gene: TRBV27; clone size: NA; J gene: TRBJ2-1
CDR3 protein: CASSVDSGWGLAKNIQYF; CDR3 DNA: TGTGCCAGCAGCGTAGACAGCGGCTGGGGTCTAGCCAAAAACATTCAGTACTTC; D gene: NA; V gene: TRBV2; clone size: many; J gene: TRBJ2-4
CDR3 protein: CASSLTGDLTGELFF; CDR3 DNA: TGTGCCAGCAGTTTGACAGGGGATCTGACCGGGGAGCTGTTTTTT; D gene: TRBD1; V gene: TRBV12-3/TRBV12-4; clone size: medium-sized; J gene: TRBJ2-2
CDR3 protein: CASSTGRRGGAGSYEQYF; CDR3 DNA: TGTGCCAGCAGCACCGGGCGTCGGGGGGGGGCGGGTTCCTACGAGCAGTACTTC; D gene: TRBD2; V gene: TRBV7-2; clone size: many; J gene: TRBJ2-7
CDR3 protein: CASSPRRDTQYF; CDR3 DNA: TGTGCCAGCAGTCCCCGCCGGGATACGCAGTATTTT; D gene: NA; V gene: TRBV28; clone size: medium-sized; J gene: TRBJ2-3